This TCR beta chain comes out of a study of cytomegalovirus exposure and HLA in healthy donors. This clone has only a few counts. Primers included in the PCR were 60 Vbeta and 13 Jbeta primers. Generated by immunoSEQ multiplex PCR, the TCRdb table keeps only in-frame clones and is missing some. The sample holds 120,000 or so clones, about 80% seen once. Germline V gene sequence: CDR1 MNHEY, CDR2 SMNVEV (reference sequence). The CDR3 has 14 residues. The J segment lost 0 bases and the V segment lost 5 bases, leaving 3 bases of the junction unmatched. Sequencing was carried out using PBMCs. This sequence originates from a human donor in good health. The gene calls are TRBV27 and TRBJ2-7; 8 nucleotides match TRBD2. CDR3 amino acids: CASSPLAGSYEQYF. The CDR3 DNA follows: TGTGCCAGCAGTCCTCTAGCGGGCTCCTACGAGCAGTACTTC.